Listed here is a single T cell receptor beta chain. These data come from a study of cytomegalovirus exposure and HLA in healthy donors. PCR employed 60 Vbeta and 13 Jbeta primers. Using immunoSEQ multiplex PCR, the repertoire was profiled, and TCRdb retains in-frame clones only, with some absent. In total, the table holds around 120,000 clones. Sequencing input: PBMCs. The receptor was derived from a man younger than 35 in good health and CMV-seronegative.

Here the CDR3 DNA reads TGTGCCATCAGTGGGGGAATGACGGGAACTGGACCGGGGGGGGCCAACGTCCTGACTTTC. Translating it yields CAISGGMTGTGPGGANVLTF. This chain connects TRBV10-3 to TRBJ2-6; D possibly corresponds to TRBD2 (5 bases). This CDR3 region has 20 residues. The germline gives CDR1 ENHRY, CDR2 SYGVKD. Trimming took 4 bases from V and 4 from J, leaving 26 bases between them.